Listed here are 9 T cell receptor beta chains from one sample, sequenced in a study of T cell responses to AZD1222 COVID-19 vaccine. Assay used: immunoSEQ multiplex PCR; TCRdb lists only in-frame clones, some missing. The table records about 170,000 clones, 85% to 90% of them present only once. The sequencing used peripheral blood, collected on day 0 of AZD1222 vaccination. All receptors derive from an adult in good health.

This clone was seen once. The chain couples TRBV10-2 to TRBJ1-2, with 8 nucleotides matching TRBD1. Germline V gene lookup returns CDR1 WSHSY and CDR2 SAAADI. This CDR3 has 14 amino acids. J gave up 8 bases and V 3 bases, and 8 bases lay outside the gene matches. The CDR3 protein is CASSDAGGVQGYTF. DNA for the CDR3: TGCGCCAGCAGTGATGCAGGGGGCGTTCAGGGCTACACCTTC.

This clone was seen once. The V gene is TRBV2, the J gene TRBJ1-2; TRBD1 matches at 10 bases. In germline, CDR1 is SNHLY, CDR2 FYNNEI. CDR3 length: 13 residues. The V gene end was trimmed by 6 bases and the J gene end by 2 bases; junction bases not matched to a gene: 0. The CDR3 is CASRGQGNYGYTF. Here the CDR3 DNA reads TGTGCCAGCAGGGGACAGGGGAACTATGGCTACACCTTC.

The chain has TRBV28 and TRBJ1-5; D gene uncertain. Per germline, CDR1 MDHEN and CDR2 SYDVKM. This CDR3 has 11 amino acids. V lost 5 bases and J 13 bases, leaving 12 bases between the germline ends. In nucleotides, the CDR3 is TGTGCCAGCAGTCCCGGCCGGGAACAGCATTTT. It codes for CASSPGREQHF.

The V and J genes are TRBV9 and TRBJ1-5; tentatively, D is TRBD1 (5 bases). Germline V lookup: CDR1 SGDLS, CDR2 YYNGEE. CDR3 length: 15 amino acids. Trimming removed 4 bases at V and 4 bases at J, with 15 bases between. CDR3 bases: TGTGCCAGCAGCTCCCTTGGGGGGGGGAATCAGCCCCAGCATTTT. It yields the protein CASSSLGGGNQPQHF.

The chain carries TRBV3-1 (or the pseudogene TRBV3-2) and TRBJ1-6; TRBD1 is a possible D gene (6 bases). In germline, CDR1 is LGHDT, CDR2 YNNKEL (reference sequence). The CDR3 runs to 14 residues. Deletions cut 0 bases from V and 7 bases from J, with 7 bases between. CDR3 residues: CASSQDTGNSPLHF. CDR3 sequence (DNA): TGTGCCAGCAGCCAAGACACAGGGAATTCACCCCTCCACTTT.

This sequence joins TRBV5-1 and TRBJ2-3; no definite D call. The CDR3 is made up of 12 amino acids. With 5 bases removed from V and 2 bases from J, the gap between germline ends came to 6 bases. The germline V gene encodes CDR1 SGHRS and CDR2 YFSETQ. The CDR3 nucleotides are TGCGCCAGCAGAGACACCACAGATACGCAGTATTTT. Amino acid sequence: CASRDTTDTQYF.

The genes are TRBV7-9 and TRBJ1-1; maybe TRBD1 (5 bases). CDR3 size: 13 residues. The germline V and J ends were trimmed by 4 bases and 8 bases, with 14 bases remaining between them. Germline assignment: CDR1 SEHNR and CDR2 FQNEAQ (reference sequence). CDR3 bases: TGTGCCAGCAGCTACGAGACGGGGGGAGAAGCTTTCTTT. Translating gives CASSYETGGEAFF.

J is TRBJ1-6 and V is TRBV9; D is possibly TRBD1 (5 bases). The CDR3 sequence is 15 residues long. V was shortened by 0 bases and J by 8 bases, with 12 bases between the two germline ends. In germline, CDR1 is SGDLS, CDR2 YYNGEE. The CDR3 loop reads CASSVAQGRDSPLHF. Written as DNA, the CDR3 is TGTGCCAGCAGCGTAGCTCAGGGAAGAGATTCACCCCTCCACTTT. Using reference TRBV9 and TRBJ1-6 for the parts outside the CDR3, the full variable domain is DSGVTQTPKHLITATGQRVTLRCSPRSGDLSVYWYQQSLDQGLQFLIQYYNGEERAKGNILERFSAQQFPDLHSELNLSSLELGDSALYFCASSVAQGRDSPLHFGNGTRLTVT.

A word on this clone: At one end the junction does not follow the germline gene, possibly because of a read error. This chain joins TRBV7-2 and TRBJ2-2, with TRBD2 matching 8 bases. CDR3 size: 15 residues. CDR1 is SGHTA, CDR2 FQGNSA, per germline. The CDR3 reads CASSVAREVTGELFF. In DNA, the CDR3 is TGTGCCAGCAGCGTAGCGCGGGAGGTCACCGGGGAGCTGTTTTTT.